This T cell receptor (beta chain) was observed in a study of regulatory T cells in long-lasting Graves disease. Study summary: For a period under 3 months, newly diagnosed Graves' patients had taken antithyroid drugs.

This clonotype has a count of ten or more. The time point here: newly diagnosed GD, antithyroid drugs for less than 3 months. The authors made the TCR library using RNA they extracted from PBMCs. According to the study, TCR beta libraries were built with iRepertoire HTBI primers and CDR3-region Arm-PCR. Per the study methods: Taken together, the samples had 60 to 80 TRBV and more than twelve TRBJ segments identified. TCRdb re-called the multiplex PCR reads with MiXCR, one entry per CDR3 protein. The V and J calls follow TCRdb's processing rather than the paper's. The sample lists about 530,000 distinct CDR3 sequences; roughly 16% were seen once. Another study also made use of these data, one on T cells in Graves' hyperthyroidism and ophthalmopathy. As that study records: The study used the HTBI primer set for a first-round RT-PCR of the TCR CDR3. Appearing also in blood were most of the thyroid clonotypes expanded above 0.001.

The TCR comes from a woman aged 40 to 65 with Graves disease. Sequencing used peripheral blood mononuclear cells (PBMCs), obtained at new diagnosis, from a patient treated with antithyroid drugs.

The CDR3 region is CASSFRSGGGTEAFF. The DNA for the CDR3 is TGTGCCAGCAGTTTTAGATCAGGGGGAGGCACTGAAGCTTTCTTT. J is TRBJ1-1 and V is TRBV28; 7 bases map to TRBD1. This CDR3 region has 15 residues. Germline V gene lookup returns CDR1 MDHEN and CDR2 SYDVKM. J was trimmed by 4 bases and V by 3 bases; bases with no gene match: 8.